These 12 T cell receptor beta chains originate from one sample sequenced in a study of cytomegalovirus exposure and HLA in healthy donors (dated by TCRdb to the late 2010s). Libraries were constructed by the immunoSEQ multiplex PCR assay. As stored in TCRdb, this immuneACCESS dataset retains in-frame rearrangements with V and J assigned. A fraction of the clones does not appear; measured against another copy, unresolved V genes explain less than half of the discrepancy, and the remainder lacks a known reason. The sample records about 120,000 clones, about 84% of which are singletons. About 5.3% of the sample lies in the top ten. The sequenced material came from PBMCs. All receptors come from a man between 18 and 35 years old in good health and CMV-seronegative.

The V call is TRBV7-2, the J call TRBJ2-1, with 8 bases identical to TRBD2. The CDR3 spans 13 residues. The ends lost 0 bases at V and 9 bases at J; junction bases unmatched: 1. In germline, CDR1 is SGHTA, CDR2 FQGNSA. CDR3 in DNA: TGTGCCAGCAGCTTAGCGGCGGGGGGTGAGCAGTTCTTC. As protein: CASSLAAGGEQFF.

The chain couples TRBV7-9 to TRBJ2-3; 7 nucleotides align to TRBD2. Germline lookup yields CDR1 SEHNR and CDR2 FQNEAQ (reference sequence). V lost 3 bases and J lost 8; bases outside the gene matches: 5. The CDR3 has 13 amino acids. CDR3 nucleotides: TGTGCCAGCAGCTTCAAGGAGCGGGGTACGCAGTATTTT. Protein: CASSFKERGTQYF.

The V and J genes are TRBV7-9 and TRBJ1-5, with D maybe TRBD1 (6 bases). The CDR3 covers 14 residues. Germline V gives CDR1 SEHNR, CDR2 FQNEAQ (reference sequence). Trimming took 3 bases from V and 11 from J, leaving 17 bases between them. The CDR3 sequence: CASSLGPGQSAQHF. CDR3 sequence (DNA): TGTGCCAGCAGCTTGGGACCCGGACAGTCCGCCCAGCATTTT.

This chain joins TRBV11-2 and TRBJ2-1; D not resolved. The CDR3 is made up of 15 amino acids. Germline V gives CDR1 SGHAT, CDR2 FQNNGV. V gave up 4 bases and J gave up 15 bases, with 25 bases separating them. CDR3 DNA: TGTGCCAGCAGCTCCGCTGGTTCGGGTGCGGAGAGGCCGTTCTTC. Translated: CASSSAGSGAERPFF.

The V call is TRBV5-4, the J call TRBJ1-5; TRBD1 agrees at 10 bases. The V segment lost 5 bases and the J segment 0 bases; nucleotides outside the gene matches: 14. Germline CDR1 reads SGHNT; CDR2 reads YYREEE (reference sequence). The CDR3 length is 19 residues. Here the CDR3 reads CASRQSGTGENYSNQPQHF. CDR3 sequence (DNA): TGTGCCAGCAGGCAATCCGGGACAGGGGAAAACTATAGCAATCAGCCCCAGCATTTT.

The rearrangement uses TRBV30 and TRBJ2-5; 9 nucleotides agree with TRBD1. The germline CDR1 and CDR2 sequences are GTSNPN and SVGIG (reference sequence). Trimming removed 5 bases from V and 2 bases from J; junction bases left unmatched: 0. The CDR3 contains 12 residues. The CDR3 region has the DNA TGTGCCTGGGACAGGGGGCAAGAGACCCAGTACTTC. Protein product: CAWDRGQETQYF.

V gene TRBV5-5 combines with J gene TRBJ2-2, with D unclear. Germline V gene sequence: CDR1 SGHKS, CDR2 YYEKEE (reference sequence). The ends were cut back, 3 bases at V and 3 bases at J, with 3 bases in the middle. This CDR3 has 12 amino acids. The CDR3 here is CASSSYTGELFF. CDR3 DNA: TGTGCCAGCAGCTCCTACACCGGGGAGCTGTTTTTT.

The chain has TRBV7-6 and TRBJ1-1; D not certain. CDR1 and CDR2 (germline): SGHVS, FNYEAQ. V lost 5 bases, J lost 1 base, and 11 bases lay in between. This CDR3 comprises 14 residues. The CDR3 spells CASSPSPGNTEAFF. The CDR3 DNA follows: TGTGCCAGCAGCCCCTCCCCAGGGAACACTGAAGCTTTCTTT.

This sequence joins TRBV30 and TRBJ1-3; 8 bases line up with TRBD1. The CDR3 contains 14 residues. V trimming: 3 bases; J trimming: 4 bases; junction bases outside the gene matches: 5. Germline loops: CDR1 GTSNPN, CDR2 SVGIG (reference sequence). The CDR3 region has the DNA TGTGCCTGGAGGAGGACAGGGTACGGAAACACCATATATTTT. Residues: CAWRRTGYGNTIYF.

The chain uses TRBV30 and TRBJ2-5; TRBD1 agrees at 8 bases. Germline-derived CDR1 and CDR2 are GTSNPN and SVGIG (reference sequence). The CDR3 contains 14 residues. Trimming took 0 bases from V and 3 from J; bases not matched to a gene: 3. The CDR3 here is CAWSVQGGEETQYF. Written as DNA, the CDR3 is TGTGCCTGGAGTGTACAGGGGGGAGAAGAGACCCAGTACTTC.

The chain combines TRBV27 with TRBJ2-1, with TRBD1 as a possible D gene (6 bases). V was trimmed by 6 bases and J by 10 bases, leaving 10 bases between them. The CDR3 has 11 amino acids. The germline V gene has CDR1 MNHEY and CDR2 SMNVEV (reference sequence). The CDR3 nucleotides read TGTGCCAGCAGCTCTGACAGGGAGCAGTTCTTC. Amino acid sequence: CASSSDREQFF.

The chain links TRBV6-1 to TRBJ1-6; 10 nucleotides match TRBD1. Per the germline V gene, CDR1 is MNHNS and CDR2 is SASEGT. Unmatched junction bases numbered 6, after V lost 4 bases and J lost 9 bases. This CDR3 region has 15 residues. CDR3 in DNA: TGTGCCAGCAGTGCGACGACAGGGGGCGGTTCACCCCTCCACTTT. Amino acid sequence: CASSATTGGGSPLHF.